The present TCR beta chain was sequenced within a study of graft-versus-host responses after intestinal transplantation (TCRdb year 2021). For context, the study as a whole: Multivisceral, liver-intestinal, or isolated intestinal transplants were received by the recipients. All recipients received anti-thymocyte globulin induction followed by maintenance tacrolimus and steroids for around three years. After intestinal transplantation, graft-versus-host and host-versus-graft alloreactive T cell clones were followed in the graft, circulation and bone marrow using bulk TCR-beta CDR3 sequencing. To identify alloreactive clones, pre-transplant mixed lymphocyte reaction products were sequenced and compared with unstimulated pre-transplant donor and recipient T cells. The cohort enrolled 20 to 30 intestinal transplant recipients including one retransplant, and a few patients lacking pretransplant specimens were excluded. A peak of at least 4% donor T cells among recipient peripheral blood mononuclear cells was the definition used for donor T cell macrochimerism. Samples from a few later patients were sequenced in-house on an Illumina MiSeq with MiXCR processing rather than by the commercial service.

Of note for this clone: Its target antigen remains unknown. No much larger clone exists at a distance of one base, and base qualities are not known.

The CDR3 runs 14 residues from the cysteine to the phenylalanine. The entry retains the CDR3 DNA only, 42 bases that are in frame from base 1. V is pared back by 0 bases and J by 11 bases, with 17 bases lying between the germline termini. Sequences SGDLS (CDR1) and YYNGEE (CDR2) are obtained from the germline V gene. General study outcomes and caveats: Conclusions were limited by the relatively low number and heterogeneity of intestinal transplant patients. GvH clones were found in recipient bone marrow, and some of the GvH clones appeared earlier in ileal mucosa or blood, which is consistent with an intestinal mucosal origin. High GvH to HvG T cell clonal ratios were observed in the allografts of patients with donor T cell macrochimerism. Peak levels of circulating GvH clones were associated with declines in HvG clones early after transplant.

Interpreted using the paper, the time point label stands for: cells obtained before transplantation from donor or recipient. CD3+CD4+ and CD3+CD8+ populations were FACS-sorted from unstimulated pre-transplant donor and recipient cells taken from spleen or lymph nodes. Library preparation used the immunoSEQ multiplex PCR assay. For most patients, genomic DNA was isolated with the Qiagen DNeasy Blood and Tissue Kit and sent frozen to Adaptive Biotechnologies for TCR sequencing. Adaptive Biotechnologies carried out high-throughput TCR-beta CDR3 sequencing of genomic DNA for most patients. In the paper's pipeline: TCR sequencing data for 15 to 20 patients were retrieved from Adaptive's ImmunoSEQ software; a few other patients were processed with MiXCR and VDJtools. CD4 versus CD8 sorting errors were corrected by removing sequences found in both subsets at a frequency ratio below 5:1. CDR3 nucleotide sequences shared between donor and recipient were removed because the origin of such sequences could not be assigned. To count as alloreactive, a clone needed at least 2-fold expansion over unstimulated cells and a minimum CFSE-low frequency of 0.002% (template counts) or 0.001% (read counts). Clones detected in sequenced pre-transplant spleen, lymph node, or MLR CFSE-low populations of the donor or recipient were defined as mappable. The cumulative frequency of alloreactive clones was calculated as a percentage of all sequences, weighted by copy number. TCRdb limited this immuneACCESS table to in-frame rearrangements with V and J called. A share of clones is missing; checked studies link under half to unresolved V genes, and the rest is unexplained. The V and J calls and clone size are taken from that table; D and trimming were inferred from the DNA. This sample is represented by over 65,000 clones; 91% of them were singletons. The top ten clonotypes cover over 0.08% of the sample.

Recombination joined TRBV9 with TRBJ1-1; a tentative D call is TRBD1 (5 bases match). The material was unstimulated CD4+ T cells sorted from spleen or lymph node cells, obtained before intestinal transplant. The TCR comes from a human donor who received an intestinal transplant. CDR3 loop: CASSVGGVGADAFF. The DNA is TGTGCCAGCAGCGTAGGGGGGGTGGGTGCGGACGCTTTCTTT.